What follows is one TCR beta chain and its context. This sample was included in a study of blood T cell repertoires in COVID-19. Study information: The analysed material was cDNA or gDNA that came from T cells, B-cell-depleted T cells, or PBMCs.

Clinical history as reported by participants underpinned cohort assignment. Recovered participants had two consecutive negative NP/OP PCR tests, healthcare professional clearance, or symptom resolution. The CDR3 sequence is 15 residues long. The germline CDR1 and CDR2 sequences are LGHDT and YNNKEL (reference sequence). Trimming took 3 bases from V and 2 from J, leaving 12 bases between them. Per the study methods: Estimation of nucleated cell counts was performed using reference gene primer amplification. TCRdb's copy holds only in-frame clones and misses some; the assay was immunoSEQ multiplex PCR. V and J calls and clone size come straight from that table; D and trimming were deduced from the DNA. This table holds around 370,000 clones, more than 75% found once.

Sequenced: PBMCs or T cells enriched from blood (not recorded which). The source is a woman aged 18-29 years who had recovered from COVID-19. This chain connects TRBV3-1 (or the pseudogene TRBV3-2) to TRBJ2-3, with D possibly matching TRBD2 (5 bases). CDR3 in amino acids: CASSHQSGYTDTQYF. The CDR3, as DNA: TGTGCCAGCAGCCACCAAAGCGGATACACAGATACGCAGTATTTT.